Reported below is one T cell receptor beta chain. The sample originates from a study of glioma-infiltrating T cells after dendritic cell vaccination. Profiling relied on immunoSEQ multiplex PCR, and the TCRdb table lists in-frame clones only, not all of them. The sample yields just under 60,000 clones, roughly 80% seen once. Looked up from germline, CDR1 is MDHEN and CDR2 is SYDVKM. Trimming removed 6 bases from V and 6 bases from J, with 18 bases in between. There are 14 residues in the CDR3. Time point described: after dendritic cell vaccination, including at tumor progression/relapse. Blood PBMC samples: pre-vaccination, two weeks post third vaccination, and at tumor progression.

The rearrangement links TRBV28 to TRBJ2-7; TRBD1 is a possible D gene (6 bases). Material: blood, obtained after dendritic cell vaccination. This receptor was taken from a human donor with glioblastoma. CDR3 residues: CASRPGTSTPEQYF. The CDR3 coding sequence is TGTGCCAGCAGACCCGGGACATCAACTCCCGAGCAGTACTTC.